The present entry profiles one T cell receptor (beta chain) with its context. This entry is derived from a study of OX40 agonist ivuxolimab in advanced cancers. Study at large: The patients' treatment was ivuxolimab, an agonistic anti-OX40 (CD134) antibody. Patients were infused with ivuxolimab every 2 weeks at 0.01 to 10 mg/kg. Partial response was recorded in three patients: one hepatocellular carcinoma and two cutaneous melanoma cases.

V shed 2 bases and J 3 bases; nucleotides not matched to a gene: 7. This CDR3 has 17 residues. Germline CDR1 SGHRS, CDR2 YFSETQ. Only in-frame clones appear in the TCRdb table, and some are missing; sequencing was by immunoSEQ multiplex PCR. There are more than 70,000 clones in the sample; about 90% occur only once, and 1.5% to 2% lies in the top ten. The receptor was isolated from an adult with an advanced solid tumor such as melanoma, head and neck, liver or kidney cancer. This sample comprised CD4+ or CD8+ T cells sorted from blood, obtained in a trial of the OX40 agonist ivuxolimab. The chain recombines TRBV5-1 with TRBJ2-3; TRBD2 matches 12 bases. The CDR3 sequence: CASSFSLAGGGTDTQYF. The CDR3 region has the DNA TGCGCCAGCAGCTTCTCACTAGCGGGAGGAGGGACAGATACGCAGTATTTT.